This T cell receptor beta chain was identified in a study of T cell responses to AZD1222 COVID-19 vaccine. Clones were read by immunoSEQ multiplex PCR, and TCRdb kept only the in-frame ones, dropping some. The sample has about 96,000 clones; 80% to 90% are singletons. This CDR3 comprises 14 residues. From germline, CDR1 is SGHVS and CDR2 FNYEAQ. Between the trimmed V and J ends, which lost 2 bases and 0 bases, there was a span of 5 bases. Comment on this clone: Antigen specificity is unknown.

Notes on the study in general: Spike-specific TCRs gained breadth and depth after people received two AZD1222 doses.

The clonotype originates from an adult in good health. The chain carries TRBV7-6 and TRBJ1-5, with D uncertain. The material was peripheral blood, obtained on day 0 of AZD1222 vaccination. DNA of the CDR3: TGTGCCAGCAGCTTACAATATAGCAATCAGCCCCAGCATTTT. Translation: CASSLQYSNQPQHF.